The 24 T cell receptor beta chains presented below share a single source sample, sequenced in a study of early T cells in non-severe SARS-CoV-2 infection. One entry per CDR3 protein, called by TCRdb with MiXCR from the 5' RACE reads. The data hold around 70,000 distinct CDR3 sequences, with 12% observed a single time. Material for sequencing was whole blood. Receptors were obtained from an adult who was a healthcare worker with PCR-confirmed SARS-CoV-2 infection or an uninfected control (not recorded which).

The chain combines TRBV6-1 with TRBJ1-5; TRBD1 agrees at 7 bases. Unmatched junction bases numbered 8, after V lost 8 bases and J lost 4 bases. The length of the CDR3 is 14 residues. In germline, CDR1 is MNHNS, CDR2 SASEGT. The CDR3 region has the DNA TGTGCCAGCGAATCGGACAGGAGAAATCAGCCCCAGCATTTT. Protein product: CASESDRRNQPQHF.

This clonotype was seen at least ten times. This sequence joins TRBV18 and TRBJ1-2; D remains ambiguous. The ends were cut back, 3 bases at V and 5 bases at J, with 10 bases in the middle. The CDR3 spans 13 residues. Per the germline V gene, CDR1 is KGHSH and CDR2 is LQKENI. In DNA form, the CDR3 reads TGTGCCAGCTCACCCTCAGCAGAGTATGGCTACACCTTC. Encoded protein: CASSPSAEYGYTF.

In its sample, this clonotype was seen a few times. V usage is TRBV2 and J usage is TRBJ2-5, with TRBD1 matching 10 bases. From germline, CDR1 is SNHLY and CDR2 FYNNEI. The CDR3 is 15 residues long. The V gene end was trimmed by 8 bases and the J gene end by 5 bases; junction bases not matched to a gene: 11. The CDR3 DNA reads as TGTGCCAGCGGTCGAGGACAGGGGGGCTTCGAGACCCAGTACTTC. It specifies CASGRGQGGFETQYF. Full variable domain (rest looked up from reference TRBV2 and TRBJ2-5): EPEVTQTPSHQVTQMGQEVILRCVPISNHLYFYWYRQILGQKVEFLVSFYNNEISEKSEIFDDQFSVERPDGSNFTLKIRSTKLEDSAMYFCASGRGQGGFETQYFGPGTRLLVL.

Many counts were recorded for this clonotype. The chain employs TRBV25-1 and TRBJ2-6, with D uncertain. In germline, CDR1 is MGHDK, CDR2 SYGVNS. The V and J ends lost 3 bases and 0 bases respectively, with 6 bases between them. The CDR3 runs 15 residues. The CDR3 DNA reads as TGTGCCAGCAGTGATTGGGTCTCTGGGGCCAACGTCCTGACTTTC. Its translation is CASSDWVSGANVLTF.

The rearrangement joins TRBV29-1 to TRBJ2-2; the match to TRBD1 covers 11 bases. Looked up from germline, CDR1 is SQVTM and CDR2 is ANQGSEA. This CDR3 is built from 14 residues. After removal of 5 bases from V and 4 bases from J, the junction contained 3 bases not matched to a gene. In DNA form, the CDR3 reads TGCAGCGTTAGGACAGGGGGCGGCACCGGGGAGCTGTTTTTT. Translated, it gives CSVRTGGGTGELFF.

This clonotype was recorded at least ten times. This chain joins TRBV29-1 and TRBJ2-3; the D is unclear. In germline, CDR1 is SQVTM, CDR2 ANQGSEA. The V and J ends lost 8 bases and 2 bases respectively, with 5 bases between them. This CDR3 is built from 10 residues. This chain's CDR3 is CSSNTDTQYF. In DNA form, the CDR3 reads TGCAGCTCCAACACAGATACGCAGTATTTT.

Only a few counts were recorded for this clonotype. The gene calls are TRBV29-1 and TRBJ2-1, with D tentatively TRBD1 (5 bases). The germline CDR1 and CDR2 sequences are SQVTM and ANQGSEA. This CDR3 spans 13 amino acids. V lost 4 bases, J lost 4 bases, and 11 bases lay in between. CDR3 sequence reads: CSVGGSLYNEQFF. The CDR3 DNA sequence: TGCAGCGTTGGGGGCTCCCTATACAATGAGCAGTTCTTC.

The CDR3 spells CASSSGSGNEQFF. The CDR3 bases are TGTGCCAGCAGCTCCGGGTCGGGCAATGAGCAGTTCTTC. The chain is built from TRBV7-3 and TRBJ2-1; D gene unclear. The CDR3 consists of 13 residues. Trimming removed 4 bases at V and 6 bases at J, with 10 bases between. CDR1 is SGHTA and CDR2 is FQGTGA in the germline V gene.

This clonotype was counted many times. The chain couples TRBV28 to TRBJ2-3; D unclear. Germline-derived CDR1 and CDR2 are MDHEN and SYDVKM. This CDR3 is built from 15 residues. V was trimmed by 2 bases and J by 4 bases, leaving 13 bases between them. CDR3 in amino acids: CASSLLADRADTQYF. The DNA for the CDR3 is TGTGCCAGCAGTTTACTGGCGGATCGGGCAGATACGCAGTATTTT.

This clonotype was recorded at least ten times. CDR3: CASSLILAGGYQETQYF. Written as DNA, the CDR3 is TGTGCCAGCAGCTTGATCCTAGCGGGAGGGTACCAAGAGACCCAGTACTTC. The V gene is TRBV14, the J gene TRBJ2-5; 12 bases map to TRBD2. The V and J ends lost 5 bases and 0 bases, in that order; junction bases with no gene match: 7. Germline loops: CDR1 SGHDN, CDR2 FVKESK. The CDR3 sequence is 17 residues long. Based on the CDR3 plus reference TRBV14 and TRBJ2-5, the full variable domain is EAGVTQFPSHSVIEKGQTVTLRCDPISGHDNLYWYRRVMGKEIKFLLHFVKESKQDESGMPNNRFLAERTGGTYSTLKVQPAELEDSGVYFCASSLILAGGYQETQYFGPGTRLLVL.

The gene calls are TRBV7-9 and TRBJ1-1, with D perhaps TRBD1 (6 bases). The germline CDR1 and CDR2 sequences are SEHNR and FQNEAQ (reference sequence). The CDR3 covers 13 residues. Deletions cut 1 base from V and 6 bases from J, with 9 bases between. The CDR3 protein is CASSLEAGAEAFF. CDR3 sequence (DNA): TGTGCCAGCAGCTTAGAGGCAGGGGCTGAAGCTTTCTTT.

This clonotype was found a few times. The chain has TRBV24-1 and TRBJ2-5; D remains ambiguous. The V gene's germline CDR1 is KGHDR and CDR2 SFDVKD. The CDR3 extends over 12 amino acids. V shed 2 bases and J shed 5 bases, with 5 bases lying between them. The CDR3 DNA sequence: TGTGCCACCAGTGATTCACATGAGACCCAGTACTTC. Its protein product is CATSDSHETQYF.

This rearrangement joins TRBV3-1 to TRBJ2-5; D is unresolved. V dropped 0 bases and J dropped 5 bases, with 4 bases sitting between them. Germline V gene data show CDR1 as LGHDT and CDR2 as YNNKEL (reference sequence). CDR3 length equals 12 residues. In nucleotides, the CDR3 is TGTGCCAGCAGCCAAGAGGATGAGACCCAGTACTTC. Amino acids: CASSQEDETQYF.

This clonotype was seen more than once but under ten times. The chain is built from TRBV27 and TRBJ2-1; D may correspond to TRBD1 or TRBD2 (5 bases each). CDR3 length: 12 amino acids. The germline CDR1 and CDR2 sequences are MNHEY and SMNVEV (reference sequence). Trimming stripped 3 bases from V and 9 bases from J, with 9 bases between. CDR3 amino acids: CASSFGGGEQFF. The CDR3 nucleotides are TGTGCCAGCAGTTTCGGTGGGGGTGAGCAGTTCTTC.

This clonotype was picked up many times. This chain joins TRBV3-1 and TRBJ2-1, with D uncertain. Between the trimmed V and J ends, which lost 1 base and 2 bases, there was a span of 9 bases. Germline V gene lookup returns CDR1 LGHDT and CDR2 YNNKEL (reference sequence). The CDR3 runs 15 residues. DNA for the CDR3: TGTGCCAGCAGCCAAGGTAACGATCCCTACAATGAGCAGTTCTTC. Translation: CASSQGNDPYNEQFF.

V is TRBV28 and J is TRBJ2-7; a weak D match, TRBD2 (6 bases). V was trimmed by 3 bases and J by 8 bases, leaving 14 bases between them. From germline, CDR1 is MDHEN and CDR2 SYDVKM. The CDR3 has 13 amino acids. In nucleotides, the CDR3 is TGTGCCAGCAGTTTCCCGGGACTGCAAAAGCAGTACTTC. Amino acid sequence: CASSFPGLQKQYF.

The rearrangement uses TRBV27 and TRBJ2-3; TRBD2 is a possible D gene (6 bases). The CDR3 consists of 14 residues. Per the germline V gene, CDR1 is MNHEY and CDR2 is SMNVEV (reference sequence). Between the trimmed V and J ends, which lost 10 bases and 1 base, there was a span of 15 bases. The CDR3 DNA reads as TGTGCCATTTCCCCGGGACTCCGCACAGATACGCAGTATTTT. It specifies CAISPGLRTDTQYF.

Only a few counts were recorded for this clonotype. The CDR3, as DNA: TGTGCCAGGTACAGGGAGAACACCGGGGAGCTGTTTTTT. Translated: CARYRENTGELFF. The chain uses TRBV24-1 and TRBJ2-2; D is possibly TRBD1 (6 bases). Trimming took 11 bases from V and 1 from J, leaving 10 bases between them. The germline V gene has CDR1 KGHDR and CDR2 SFDVKD. This CDR3 has 13 amino acids.

This clonotype was seen only a few times. The J gene is TRBJ2-1, the V gene TRBV20-1, with 8 positions matching TRBD2. J lost 0 bases, V lost 0 bases, and 4 bases had no gene match. Germline-derived CDR1 and CDR2 are DFQATT and SNEGSKA (reference sequence). The CDR3 is 16 residues long. CDR3: CSARDWAGGSYNEQFF. CDR3 DNA sequence: TGCAGTGCTAGAGATTGGGCGGGAGGCTCCTACAATGAGCAGTTCTTC.

This clonotype was seen more than once but under ten times. The J gene is TRBJ2-1, the V gene TRBV7-2; D remains unclear. Trimming left V 6 bases short and J 10 bases short, with 13 bases between. Germline CDR1 SGHTA, CDR2 FQGNSA. The CDR3 length is 12 residues. CDR3 bases: TGTGCCAGCAGTCCCACCCCCCTGGAGCAGTTCTTC. Its protein is CASSPTPLEQFF.

The chain combines TRBV5-1 with TRBJ1-2; no firm D call. Germline CDR1 is SGHRS and CDR2 is YFSETQ. The V and J ends lost 4 bases and 1 base respectively, with 11 bases between them. CDR3 length: 14 residues. DNA of the CDR3: TGCGCCAGCAGCCCGACAAGCTTTAACTATGGCTACACCTTC. This encodes CASSPTSFNYGYTF.

At least ten counts were recorded for this clonotype. The V and J genes are TRBV20-1 and TRBJ2-7; D call uncertain. V lost 1 base and J 6 bases, leaving 10 bases between the germline ends. The CDR3 has 12 residues. In germline, CDR1 is DFQATT, CDR2 SNEGSKA (reference sequence). The CDR3 here is CSARGATGEQYF. CDR3 sequence (DNA): TGCAGTGCTAGAGGGGCGACTGGCGAGCAGTACTTC.

This clonotype showed up just once. A junction boundary mismatches the germline segment, possibly from a read error. The chain carries TRBV3-1 and TRBJ2-5, with a weak D call TRBD2 (5 bases). Germline assignment: CDR1 LGHDT and CDR2 YNNKEL (reference sequence). The CDR3 contains 15 residues. The CDR3 loop is CASNQLRAVQETQYF. The CDR3 DNA follows: TGTGCCAGCAACCAACTCCGAGCGGTCCAAGAGACCCAGTACTTC.

At least ten counts were recorded for this clonotype. The chain has TRBV5-1 and TRBJ2-3; 7 bases map to TRBD2. V gave up 4 bases and J gave up 5 bases; unmatched junction bases: 4. The CDR3 contains 13 residues. Germline assignment: CDR1 SGHRS and CDR2 YFSETQ. CDR3 in DNA: TGCGCCAGCAGCACAAGCGGGATAGATACGCAGTATTTT. Protein product: CASSTSGIDTQYF.